This T cell receptor (beta chain) is from a study of blood T cell repertoires in COVID-19. Clones were sequenced by immunoSEQ multiplex PCR, and TCRdb holds only the in-frame ones, with some missing. The data contain roughly 180,000 clones, 70% to 80% of them seen just once; the ten biggest clones take up roughly 9.4%. The receptor was isolated from a woman aged 50 to 60 with active or convalescent COVID-19. The sample consisted of peripheral blood.

For the CDR3, the DNA is TGTGCCTGGAGGGCGCCTAGCGGGGGAGCAACCGGGGAGCTGTTTTTT. Protein: CAWRAPSGGATGELFF. This chain links TRBV30 with TRBJ2-2; TRBD2 matches 10 bases. Trimming removed 3 bases from V and 5 bases from J; junction bases left unmatched: 9. The CDR3 covers 16 residues. Germline assignment: CDR1 GTSNPN and CDR2 SVGIG (reference sequence).